This T cell receptor (beta chain) was documented in a study of CD4+ T cells in melanoma. Study findings and constraints: Neoantigen-specific CD4+ T cells in melanoma reportedly had diverse differentiation states. CD8+ T cell, macrophage and B cell function reportedly correlated with neoantigen-specific CD4+ T cells.

Only in-frame clones appear in the TCRdb table, and some are missing; sequencing was by immunoSEQ multiplex PCR. The sample yields around 100,000 clones, about 92% seen once. For this clone: Its target is unknown.

Sequencing was carried out using peripheral blood. The clonotype originates from a human donor with melanoma.

The CDR3, as DNA: TGTGCCAGCAGTATCAGCGGGGGACCCTACGAGCAGTACTTC. Protein sequence: CASSISGGPYEQYF. The chain is built from TRBV6-5 and TRBJ2-7; 8 positions match TRBD2. The CDR3 has 14 residues. The J segment lost 2 bases and the V segment lost 5 bases, leaving 5 bases of the junction unmatched. The germline CDR1 and CDR2 sequences are MNHEY and SVGAGI.